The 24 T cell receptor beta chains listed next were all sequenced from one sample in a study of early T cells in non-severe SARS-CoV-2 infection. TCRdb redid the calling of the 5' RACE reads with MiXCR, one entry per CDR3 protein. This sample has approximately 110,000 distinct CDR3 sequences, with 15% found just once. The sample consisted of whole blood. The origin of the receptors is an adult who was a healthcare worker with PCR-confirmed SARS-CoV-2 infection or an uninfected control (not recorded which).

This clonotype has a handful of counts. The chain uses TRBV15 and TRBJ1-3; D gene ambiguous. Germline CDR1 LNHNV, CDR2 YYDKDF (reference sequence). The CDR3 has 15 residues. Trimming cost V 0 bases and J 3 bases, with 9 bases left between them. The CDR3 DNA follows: TGTGCCACCAGCAGAGATACCGTCAGTGGAAACACCATATATTTT. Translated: CATSRDTVSGNTIYF.

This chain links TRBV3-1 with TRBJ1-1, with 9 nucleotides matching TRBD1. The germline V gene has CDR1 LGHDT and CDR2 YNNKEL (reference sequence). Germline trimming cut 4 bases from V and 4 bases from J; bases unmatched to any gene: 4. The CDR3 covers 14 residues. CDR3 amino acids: CASSRLTGGTEAFF. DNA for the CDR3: TGTGCCAGCAGCCGCCTGACAGGGGGCACTGAAGCTTTCTTT.

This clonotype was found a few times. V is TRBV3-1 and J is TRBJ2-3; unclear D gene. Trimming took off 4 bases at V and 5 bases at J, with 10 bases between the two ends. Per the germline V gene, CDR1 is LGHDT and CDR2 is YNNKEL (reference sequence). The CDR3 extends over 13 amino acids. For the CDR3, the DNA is TGTGCCAGCAGCCCCCGGAAGGGAGATACGCAGTATTTT. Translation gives CASSPRKGDTQYF.

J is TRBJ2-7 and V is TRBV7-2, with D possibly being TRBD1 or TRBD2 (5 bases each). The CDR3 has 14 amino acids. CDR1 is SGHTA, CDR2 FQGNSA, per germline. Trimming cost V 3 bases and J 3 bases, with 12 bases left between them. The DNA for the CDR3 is TGTGCCAGCAGCTTCCGGGACGGTGACTACGAGCAGTACTTC. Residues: CASSFRDGDYEQYF.

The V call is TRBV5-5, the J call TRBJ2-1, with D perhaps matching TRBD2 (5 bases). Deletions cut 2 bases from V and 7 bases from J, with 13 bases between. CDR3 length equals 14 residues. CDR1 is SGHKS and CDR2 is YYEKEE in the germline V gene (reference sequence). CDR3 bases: TGTGCCAGCAGCTTACTCTATACGGGGAATGAGCAGTTCTTC. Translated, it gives CASSLLYTGNEQFF.

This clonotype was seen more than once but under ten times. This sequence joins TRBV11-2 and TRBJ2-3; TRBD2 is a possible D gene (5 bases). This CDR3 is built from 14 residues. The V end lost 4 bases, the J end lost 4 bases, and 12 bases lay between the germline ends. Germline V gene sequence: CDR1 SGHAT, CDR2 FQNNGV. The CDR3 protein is CASSSREFSDTQYF. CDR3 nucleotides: TGTGCCAGCAGCTCCCGGGAATTCTCAGATACGCAGTATTTT.

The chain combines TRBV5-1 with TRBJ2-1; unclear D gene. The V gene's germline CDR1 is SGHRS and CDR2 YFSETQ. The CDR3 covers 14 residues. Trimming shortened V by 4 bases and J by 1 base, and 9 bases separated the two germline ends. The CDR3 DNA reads TGCGCCAGCAGCCCCTCGGCGTCCTACAATGAGCAGTTCTTC. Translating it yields CASSPSASYNEQFF.

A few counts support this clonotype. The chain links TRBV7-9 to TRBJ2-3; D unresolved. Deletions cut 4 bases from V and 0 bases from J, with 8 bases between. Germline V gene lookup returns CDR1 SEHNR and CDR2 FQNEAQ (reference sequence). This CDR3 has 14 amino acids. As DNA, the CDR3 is TGTGCCAGCAGCTCCCTCTCCAGCACAGATACGCAGTATTTT. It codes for CASSSLSSTDTQYF. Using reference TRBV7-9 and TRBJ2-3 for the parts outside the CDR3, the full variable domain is DTGVSQNPRHKITKRGQNVTFRCDPISEHNRLYWYRQTLGQGPEFLTYFQNEAQLEKSRLLSDRFSAERPKGSFSTLEIQRTEQGDSAMYLCASSSLSSTDTQYFGPGTRLTVL.

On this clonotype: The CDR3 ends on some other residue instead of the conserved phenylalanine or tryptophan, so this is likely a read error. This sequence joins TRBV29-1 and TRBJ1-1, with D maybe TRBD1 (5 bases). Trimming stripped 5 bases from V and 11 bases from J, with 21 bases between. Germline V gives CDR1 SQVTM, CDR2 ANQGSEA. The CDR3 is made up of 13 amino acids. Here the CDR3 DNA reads TGCAGCGTTCGAGCGGACATCTCTCCAGGGGCTTTCTAT. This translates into CSVRADISPGAFY.

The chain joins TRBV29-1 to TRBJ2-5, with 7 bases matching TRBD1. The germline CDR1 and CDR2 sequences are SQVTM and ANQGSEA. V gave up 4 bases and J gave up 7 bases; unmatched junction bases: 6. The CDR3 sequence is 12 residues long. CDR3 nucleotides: TGCAGCGTTGGAGGGACAGATCTGACCCAGTACTTC. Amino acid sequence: CSVGGTDLTQYF.

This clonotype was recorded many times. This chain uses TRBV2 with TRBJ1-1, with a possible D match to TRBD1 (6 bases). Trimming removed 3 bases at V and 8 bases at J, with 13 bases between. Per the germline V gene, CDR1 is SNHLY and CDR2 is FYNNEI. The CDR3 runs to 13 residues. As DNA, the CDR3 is TGTGCCAGCAGTGAGCCAGGGGCGGCAGAAGCTTTCTTT. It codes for CASSEPGAAEAFF.

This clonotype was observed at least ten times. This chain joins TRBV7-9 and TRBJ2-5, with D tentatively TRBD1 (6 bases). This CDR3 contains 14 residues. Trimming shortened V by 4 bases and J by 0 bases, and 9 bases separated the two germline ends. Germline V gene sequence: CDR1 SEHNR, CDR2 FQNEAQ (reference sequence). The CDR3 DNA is TGTGCCAGCAGCTGGACAGTTAACCAAGAGACCCAGTACTTC. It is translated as CASSWTVNQETQYF.

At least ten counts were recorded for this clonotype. CDR3 nucleotide sequence: TGCGCCAGCAGCTTATGGGGGGCCGGGGAGACCCAGTACTTC. Translating it yields CASSLWGAGETQYF. The chain carries TRBV5-1 and TRBJ2-5; D tentatively reads TRBD1 or TRBD2 (6 bases each). Germline CDR1 and CDR2: SGHRS and YFSETQ. The CDR3 sequence is 14 residues long. V dropped 2 bases and J dropped 5 bases, with 13 bases sitting between them.

The CDR3 loop reads CASSATKHPTGPETQYF. DNA for the CDR3: TGTGCCAGCAGCGCCACGAAACACCCGACAGGGCCAGAGACCCAGTACTTC. The genes are TRBV9 and TRBJ2-5; TRBD1 matches 7 bases. V gave up 3 bases and J gave up 4 bases; unmatched junction bases: 15. Germline V gene data show CDR1 as SGDLS and CDR2 as YYNGEE. The CDR3 covers 17 residues.

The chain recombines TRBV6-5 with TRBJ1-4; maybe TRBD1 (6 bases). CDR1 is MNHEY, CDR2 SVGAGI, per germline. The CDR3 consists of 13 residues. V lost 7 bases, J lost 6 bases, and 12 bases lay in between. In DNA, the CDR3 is TGTGCCAGCAAGTCCGGGACATATGAAAAACTGTTTTTT. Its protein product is CASKSGTYEKLFF.

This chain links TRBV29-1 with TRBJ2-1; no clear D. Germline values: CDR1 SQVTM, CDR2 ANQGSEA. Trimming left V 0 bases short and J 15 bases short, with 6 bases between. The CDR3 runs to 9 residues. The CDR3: CSVEDLRFF. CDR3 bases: TGCAGCGTTGAAGATCTCCGGTTCTTC.

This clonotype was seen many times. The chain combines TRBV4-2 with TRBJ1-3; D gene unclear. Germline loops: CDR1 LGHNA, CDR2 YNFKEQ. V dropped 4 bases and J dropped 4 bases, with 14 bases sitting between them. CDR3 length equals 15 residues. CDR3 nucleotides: TGTGCCAGCAGCCCTTCCGGCCGCGGAGGAAACACCATATATTTT. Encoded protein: CASSPSGRGGNTIYF.

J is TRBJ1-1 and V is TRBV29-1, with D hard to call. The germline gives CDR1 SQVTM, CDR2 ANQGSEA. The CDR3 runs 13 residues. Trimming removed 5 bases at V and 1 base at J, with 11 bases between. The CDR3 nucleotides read TGCAGCGTTTCCGACTTGGCGAACACTGAAGCTTTCTTT. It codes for CSVSDLANTEAFF.

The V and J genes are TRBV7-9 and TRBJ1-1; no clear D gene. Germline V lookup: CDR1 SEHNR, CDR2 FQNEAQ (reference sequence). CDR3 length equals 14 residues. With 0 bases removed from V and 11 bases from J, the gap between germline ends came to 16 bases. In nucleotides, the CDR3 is TGTGCCAGCAGCTTAGCGAAGGGAGTAGTCGGGGCTTTCTTT. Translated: CASSLAKGVVGAFF.

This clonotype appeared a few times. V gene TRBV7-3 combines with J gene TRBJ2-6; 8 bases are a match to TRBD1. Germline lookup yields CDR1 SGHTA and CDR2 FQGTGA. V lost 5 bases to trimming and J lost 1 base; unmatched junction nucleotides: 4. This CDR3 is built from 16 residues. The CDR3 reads CASSRWTGSGANVLTF. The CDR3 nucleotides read TGTGCCAGCAGCAGATGGACAGGGTCTGGGGCCAACGTCCTGACTTTC.

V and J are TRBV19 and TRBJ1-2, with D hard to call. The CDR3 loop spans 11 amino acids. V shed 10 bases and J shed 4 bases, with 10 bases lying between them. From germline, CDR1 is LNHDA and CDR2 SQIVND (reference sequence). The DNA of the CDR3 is TGTGCCACCCGGCGGCTCTATGGCTACACCTTC. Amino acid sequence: CATRRLYGYTF. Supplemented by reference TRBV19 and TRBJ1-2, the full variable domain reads DGGITQSPKYLFRKEGQNVTLSCEQNLNHDAMYWYRQDPGQGLRLIYYSQIVNDFQKGDIAEGYSVSREKKESFPLTVTSAQKNPTAFYLCATRRLYGYTFGSGTRLTVV.

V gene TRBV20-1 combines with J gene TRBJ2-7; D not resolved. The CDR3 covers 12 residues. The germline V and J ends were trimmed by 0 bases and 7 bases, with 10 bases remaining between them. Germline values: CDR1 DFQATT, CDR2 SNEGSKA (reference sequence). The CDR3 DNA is TGCAGTGCTAGAGATCGCTGGTTAGAGCAGTACTTC. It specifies CSARDRWLEQYF.

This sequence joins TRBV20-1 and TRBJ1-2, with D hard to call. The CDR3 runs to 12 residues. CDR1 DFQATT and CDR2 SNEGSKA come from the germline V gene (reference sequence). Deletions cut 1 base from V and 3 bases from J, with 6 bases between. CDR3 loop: CSARALDYGYTF. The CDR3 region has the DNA TGCAGTGCTAGAGCCCTGGACTATGGCTACACCTTC.

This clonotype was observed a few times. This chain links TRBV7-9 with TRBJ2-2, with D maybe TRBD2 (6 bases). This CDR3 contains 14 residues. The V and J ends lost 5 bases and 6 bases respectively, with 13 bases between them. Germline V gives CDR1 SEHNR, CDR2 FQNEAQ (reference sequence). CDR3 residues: CASSAGGYSGELFF. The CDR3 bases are TGTGCCAGCAGCGCCGGGGGATACTCCGGGGAGCTGTTTTTT.